One sample yielded the 24 T cell receptor beta chains listed below, sequenced in a study of Tregs in tolerant kidney transplant recipients. Produced via immunoSEQ multiplex PCR; TCRdb's table is partial and in-frame only. The listing records 25,000 or so clones. Mixed chimerism was transient after nonmyeloablative marrow transplants from related graft donors. Sequenced material: CD4+ T cells from blood (PBMCs), taken 6 months after the transplant. All receptors come from a human patient who received a combined kidney and bone marrow transplant. The graft donor may be the source of some T cells.

Regarding this clone: The sequence runs out 3 residues before the end of the CDR3; the remainder is reconstructed from the germline J gene. The J gene is TRBJ2-1, the V gene TRBV19; 8 bases map to TRBD2. V lost 3 bases and J lost 7; bases outside the gene matches: 2. Germline CDR1 is LNHDA and CDR2 is SQIVND (reference sequence). The CDR3 length is 13 residues. The covered CDR3 bases are TGTGCCAGTAGTATCTCTAGCGGGAATGAG. Its translation: CASSISSGNE. The full CDR3 reads CASSISSGNEQFF.

With respect to this clone: The read is 3 residues too short to cover the CDR3 end, so that end is filled in from the germline J gene. The chain combines TRBV2 with TRBJ1-5; 10 bases are shared with TRBD1. V shed 5 bases and J 0 bases; nucleotides not matched to a gene: 7. Germline CDR1 reads SNHLY; CDR2 reads FYNNEI. CDR3 length equals 17 residues. The CDR3 bases that were read are TGTGCCAGCAGTCTCGAGGACAGGGGGTATAGCAATCAGCCC. It specifies CASSLEDRGYSNQP. The full CDR3 protein is CASSLEDRGYSNQPQHF.

Of note for this clone: The CDR3 extends 3 residues past the end of the read, so its final part is completed from the germline J gene. V and J are TRBV5-5 and TRBJ1-1, with 7 bases fitting TRBD1. Looked up from germline, CDR1 is SGHKS and CDR2 is YYEKEE (reference sequence). This CDR3 is built from 14 residues. Incomplete CDR3 DNA: TGTGCCAGCAGCTCGCCAGGGGGGCCAGTGATA. Translating gives CASSSPGGPVI. The CDR3 in its entirety is CASSSPGGPVIAFF.

As regards this clone: Coverage ceases 3 residues before the CDR3 finishes, and the germline J gene fills in the end. The rearrangement links TRBV2 to TRBJ2-5, with D perhaps TRBD2 (6 bases). V dropped 7 bases and J dropped 1 base, with 10 bases sitting between them. Germline lookup yields CDR1 SNHLY and CDR2 FYNNEI. The CDR3 has 13 amino acids. The part of the CDR3 DNA that was read is TGTGCCAGCACCCCGGGACTCCAAGAGACC. Residues: CASTPGLQET. The CDR3 as a whole reads CASTPGLQETQYF.

Concerning this clone: The read ends 3 residues early relative to the CDR3; the germline J gene fills the gap. The genes are TRBV19 and TRBJ1-1; TRBD1 matches at 7 bases. The CDR3 runs to 15 residues. V gave up 4 bases and J gave up 4 bases; unmatched junction bases: 9. Per the germline V gene, CDR1 is LNHDA and CDR2 is SQIVND (reference sequence). The DNA read from the CDR3 is TGTGCCAGTAGTAGAAACAGGGGATTAACCACTGAA. Protein: CASSRNRGLTTE. The full CDR3 protein is CASSRNRGLTTEAFF.

A note on this clone: The read ends 3 residues early relative to the CDR3; the germline J gene fills the gap. The chain has TRBV7-8 and TRBJ1-1; the D gene is possibly TRBD1 (5 bases). CDR1 SGHVS and CDR2 FQNEAQ come from the germline V gene. The CDR3 extends over 12 amino acids. The CDR3 loop reads CASSLWQGKAFF. CDR3 bases read: TGTGCCAGCAGCTTATGGCAGGGAAAA.

Of note for this clone: The read gets to within 3 residues of the CDR3 end, and the germline J gene fills in the rest. The J gene is TRBJ2-7, the V gene TRBV5-6, with 8 positions matching TRBD2. Germline-derived CDR1 and CDR2 are SGHDT and YYEEEE. V gave up 0 bases and J gave up 1 base; unmatched junction bases: 3. The CDR3 contains 15 residues. CDR3 DNA (partial): TGTGCCAGCAGCTTGGTCGGGAGGGGGTCCTACGAG. It encodes CASSLVGRGSYE. The whole CDR3 region reads CASSLVGRGSYEQYF.

The DNA read from the CDR3 is TGTGCCAGCAGCCCCCCGCAGTTGTACACCGGGGAG. It encodes CASSPPQLYTGE. The full CDR3 protein is CASSPPQLYTGELFF. The V call is TRBV7-9, the J call TRBJ2-2; no definite D call. The read stops 3 residues short of the end of the CDR3; the missing end is completed from the germline J gene. Germline V gene lookup returns CDR1 SEHNR and CDR2 FQNEAQ (reference sequence). The CDR3 spans 15 residues. Trimming shortened V by 5 bases and J by 3 bases, and 13 bases separated the two germline ends.

Of note for this clone: The sequence runs out 3 residues before the end of the CDR3; the remainder is reconstructed from the germline J gene. The chain couples TRBV7-9 to TRBJ2-5, with 7 bases that match TRBD2. This CDR3 has 14 residues. From germline, CDR1 is SEHNR and CDR2 FQNEAQ (reference sequence). V gave up 4 bases and J gave up 4 bases; unmatched junction bases: 6. Partial CDR3 DNA: TGTGCCAGCAGCTGGGGAGGGGTGGCAGAGACC. The encoded protein is CASSWGGVAET. The entire CDR3 protein is CASSWGGVAETQYF.

As regards this clone: The read comes to an end 3 residues before the CDR3 does, leaving the germline J gene to fill in the end. The rearrangement uses TRBV2 and TRBJ1-3; D gene unclear. This CDR3 is 15 amino acids long. Germline V CDR1 and CDR2: SNHLY, FYNNEI. Trimming removed 5 bases from V and 3 bases from J, with 14 bases in between. CDR3 loop: CASSSKATHGNTIYF. CDR3 DNA, as far as it was read: TGTGCCAGCAGTTCTAAAGCCACCCATGGAAACACC.

Regarding this clone: From the germline J gene comes the end of the CDR3, since the read stops 3 residues before it. This chain uses TRBV7-9 with TRBJ2-1; 7 nucleotides agree with TRBD2. V lost 3 bases and J lost 5; bases outside the gene matches: 7. Per the germline V gene, CDR1 is SEHNR and CDR2 is FQNEAQ (reference sequence). CDR3 length: 15 amino acids. CDR3 DNA (partial): TGTGCCAGCAGCTTTGGCGGGAGTACCAACAATGAG. Encoded protein: CASSFGGSTNNE. The whole CDR3 sequence reads CASSFGGSTNNEQFF.

Regarding this clone: The read terminates 3 residues ahead of where the CDR3 ends, so the germline J gene completes it. The V call is TRBV7-9, the J call TRBJ1-4; 10 bases map to TRBD1. V was pared by 8 bases and J by 7 bases, with 7 bases of the junction left unmatched. Germline V gene lookup returns CDR1 SEHNR and CDR2 FQNEAQ (reference sequence). The CDR3 length is 14 residues. The CDR3 reads CASERDRGREKLFF. The DNA read from the CDR3 is TGTGCCAGCGAAAGAGACAGGGGGCGTGAAAAA. The whole variable domain, remainder taken from reference TRBV7-9 and TRBJ1-4, is DTGVSQNPRHKITKRGQNVTFRCDPISEHNRLYWYRQTLGQGPEFLTYFQNEAQLEKSRLLSDRFSAERPKGSFSTLEIQRTEQGDSAMYLCASERDRGREKLFFGSGTQLSVL.

Regarding this clone: The read is 3 residues too short to cover the CDR3 end, so that end is filled in from the germline J gene. The genes are TRBV29-1 and TRBJ2-5, with a weak D call TRBD1 (5 bases). V lost 6 bases to trimming and J lost 5 bases, with 10 bases between them. The CDR3 length is 11 residues. Germline assignment: CDR1 SQVTM and CDR2 ANQGSEA. The CDR3 loop is CSVGAGETQYF. The part of the CDR3 DNA that was read is TGCAGCGTAGGGGCTGGGGAGACC.

A word on this clone: The read comes to an end 3 residues before the CDR3 does, leaving the germline J gene to fill in the end. The gene calls are TRBV29-1 and TRBJ2-1; 8 bases are shared with TRBD1. Germline V CDR1 and CDR2: SQVTM, ANQGSEA. This CDR3 is 14 amino acids long. Unmatched junction bases numbered 6, after V lost 5 bases and J lost 3 bases. Incomplete CDR3 DNA: TGCAGCGTTCCAGGGGGCAAAGGCTACAATGAG. This encodes CSVPGGKGYNE. The CDR3, in full, reads CSVPGGKGYNEQFF.

Measured by frequency, this clone is medium-sized. The read ends 3 residues before the CDR3 terminus; that terminus is restored from the germline J gene. The chain employs TRBV6-2 or TRBV6-3 and TRBJ2-5; TRBD2 matches 11 bases. This CDR3 is 15 amino acids long. V shed 8 bases and J 4 bases; nucleotides not matched to a gene: 9. The germline V gene encodes CDR1 MNHEY and CDR2 SVGEGT. The CDR3: CASELAGGPGETQYF. The part of the CDR3 DNA that was read is TGTGCCAGCGAGTTAGCGGGAGGGCCAGGAGAGACC.

Points on this clone: At one end the junction does not follow the germline gene, possibly because of a read error. The CDR3 extends 3 residues past the end of the read, so its final part is completed from the germline J gene. V is TRBV4-2 and J is TRBJ2-7; D might be TRBD1 (5 bases). Looked up from germline, CDR1 is LGHNA and CDR2 is YNFKEQ. This CDR3 has 15 residues. The part of the CDR3 DNA that was read is TGCGCCAGCAGCCAAGAAACAGGATACTACTACGAG. Protein: CASSQETGYYYE. The CDR3, in full, reads CASSQETGYYYEQYF.

Worth noting for this clone: The read terminates 3 residues ahead of where the CDR3 ends, so the germline J gene completes it. The rearrangement links TRBV2 to TRBJ2-3; D perhaps matches TRBD2 (6 bases). From germline, CDR1 is SNHLY and CDR2 FYNNEI. This CDR3 is built from 15 residues. Trimming took 6 bases from V and 4 from J, leaving 17 bases between them. The CDR3 loop reads CASRPSSGGADTQYF. The sequenced CDR3 bases are TGTGCCAGCAGACCATCCTCCGGAGGGGCAGATACG.

The CDR3 spells CASSVEGEETQYF. CDR3 DNA, as far as it was read: TGTGCCAGCAGTGTGGAGGGGGAAGAGACC. This chain uses TRBV2 with TRBJ2-5; D assignment may be TRBD1 or TRBD2 (6 bases each). The read ends 3 residues before the CDR3 terminus; that terminus is restored from the germline J gene. Trimming took 4 bases from V and 3 from J, leaving 9 bases between them. Germline CDR1 reads SNHLY; CDR2 reads FYNNEI. This CDR3 comprises 13 residues.

With regard to this clone: The observed sequence ends 3 residues before the CDR3 terminus, with the missing tail filled in from the germline J gene. The chain carries TRBV10-3 and TRBJ2-7; TRBD2 matches 11 bases. This CDR3 has 16 amino acids. The V gene end was trimmed by 9 bases and the J gene end by 1 base; junction bases not matched to a gene: 11. Germline CDR1 ENHRY, CDR2 SYGVKD. The CDR3 here is CAISIVRLAGSYEQYF. The CDR3 bases that were read are TGTGCCATATCAATTGTAAGACTAGCGGGATCCTACGAG.

CDR3 DNA, as far as it was read: TGTGCCAGCAGCTCCATTGACAGGAGCTCCTACGAG. As protein: CASSSIDRSSYE. Given in full, the CDR3 is CASSSIDRSSYEQYF. This chain uses TRBV7-8 with TRBJ2-7; D may be TRBD1 (6 bases). The CDR3 end falls 3 residues outside the read, so it is completed with the germline J gene. V gave up 4 bases and J gave up 0 bases, with 13 bases separating them. The CDR3 runs to 15 residues. In germline, CDR1 is SGHVS, CDR2 FQNEAQ.

Of note for this clone: The read falls 3 residues short of the CDR3 end, and the missing part is taken from the germline J gene. This chain uses TRBV3-1 (or the pseudogene TRBV3-2) with TRBJ1-2, with 7 bases aligning to TRBD1. CDR1 is LGHDT, CDR2 YNNKEL, per germline (reference sequence). The CDR3 covers 15 residues. The J segment lost 6 bases and the V segment lost 3 bases, leaving 10 bases of the junction unmatched. The CDR3 region is CASSHPVRGQDGYTF. CDR3 bases read: TGTGCCAGCAGCCACCCCGTAAGGGGGCAGGATGGC.

Turning to this clone: The sequence runs out 3 residues before the end of the CDR3; the remainder is reconstructed from the germline J gene. The chain has TRBV4-1 and TRBJ2-7; D not certain. This CDR3 comprises 11 residues. The V gene's germline CDR1 is MGHRA and CDR2 YSYEKL. Trimming removed 1 base from V and 5 bases from J, with 3 bases in between. The sequenced CDR3 bases are TGCGCCAGCAGCCAAGCTGACGAG. Its translation is CASSQADE. The whole CDR3 protein is CASSQADEQYF.

With regard to this clone: The read comes to an end 3 residues before the CDR3 does, leaving the germline J gene to fill in the end. At the DNA level, this CDR3 is encoded by other sequences in the same sample as well. The chain is built from TRBV29-1 and TRBJ2-5; 7 bases match TRBD1. Germline CDR1 is SQVTM and CDR2 is ANQGSEA. The length of the CDR3 is 12 residues. J was trimmed by 2 bases and V by 4 bases; bases with no gene match: 1. CDR3 loop: CSVGRGQETQYF. The CDR3 bases that were read are TGCAGCGTTGGCAGGGGGCAAGAGACC.

On this clone itself: The DNA ends 3 residues before the CDR3 does, and the rest of the CDR3 is filled in from the germline J gene. This chain links TRBV30 with TRBJ2-2; a weak D match, TRBD1 (6 bases). The CDR3 has 13 amino acids. Trimming pared 5 bases from V and 0 bases from J, leaving 7 bases between. Germline CDR1 and CDR2: GTSNPN and SVGIG (reference sequence). The CDR3 bases that were read are TGTGCCTGGGGGGACACGAACACCGGGGAG. The encoded protein is CAWGDTNTGE. The full CDR3 reads CAWGDTNTGELFF.